This T cell receptor beta chain was sequenced in a study of cytotoxic CD8 clonotypes in ibrutinib-treated CLL. Whole-study results and caveats: On treatment, the uncommon public clonotypes contracted or remained stable. Starting clonality was above that of age-matched healthy donors and tracked circulating CD8+ T-cell counts.

TCRdb's table, derived via immunoSEQ multiplex PCR, lists solely in-frame clones and lacks some. The table has some 200,000 clones, roughly three quarters seen once. As regards this clone: Its antigen is undetermined.

The CDR3 sequence is 14 residues long. V was trimmed by 0 bases and J by 5 bases, leaving 8 bases between them. Germline V CDR1 and CDR2: SGHVS, FQNEAQ. The source of this sequence is a human donor with chronic lymphocytic leukemia. The chain is built from TRBV7-8 and TRBJ2-1; no clear D. The sequenced sample was PBMCs, obtained after 12 months of ibrutinib treatment. Here the CDR3 reads CASSLAGPHNEQFF. The CDR3 DNA sequence: TGTGCCAGCAGCTTAGCCGGGCCGCACAATGAGCAGTTCTTC.